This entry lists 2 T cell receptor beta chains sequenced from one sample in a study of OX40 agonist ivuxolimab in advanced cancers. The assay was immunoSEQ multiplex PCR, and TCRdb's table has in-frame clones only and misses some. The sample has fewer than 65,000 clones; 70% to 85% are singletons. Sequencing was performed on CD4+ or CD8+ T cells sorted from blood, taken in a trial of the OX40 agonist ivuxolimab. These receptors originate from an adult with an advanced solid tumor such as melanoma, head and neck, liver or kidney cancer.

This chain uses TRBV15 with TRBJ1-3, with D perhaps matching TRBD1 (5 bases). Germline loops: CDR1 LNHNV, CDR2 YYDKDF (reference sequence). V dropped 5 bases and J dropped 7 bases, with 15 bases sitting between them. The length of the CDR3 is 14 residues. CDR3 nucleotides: TGTGCCACCAGCCTTGGTCGGGGGGGGAACACCATATATTTT. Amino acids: CATSLGRGGNTIYF. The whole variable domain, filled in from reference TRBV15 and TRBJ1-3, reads DAMVIQNPRYQVTQFGKPVTLSCSQTLNHNVMYWYQQKSSQAPKLLFHYYDKDFNNEADTPDNFQSRRPNTSFCFLDIRSPGLGDTAMYLCATSLGRGGNTIYFGEGSWLTVV.

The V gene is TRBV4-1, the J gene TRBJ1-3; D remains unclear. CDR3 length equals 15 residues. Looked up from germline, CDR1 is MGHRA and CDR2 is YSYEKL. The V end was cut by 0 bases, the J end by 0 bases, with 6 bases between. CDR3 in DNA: TGCGCCAGCAGCCAAGAGGGTACCTCTGGAAACACCATATATTTT. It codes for CASSQEGTSGNTIYF.